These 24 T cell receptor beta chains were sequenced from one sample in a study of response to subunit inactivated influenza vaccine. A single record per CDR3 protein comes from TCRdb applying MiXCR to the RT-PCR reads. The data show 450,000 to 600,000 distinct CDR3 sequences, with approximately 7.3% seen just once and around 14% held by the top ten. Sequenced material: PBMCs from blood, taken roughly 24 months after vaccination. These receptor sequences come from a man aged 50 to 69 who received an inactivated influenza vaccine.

The CDR3 sequence is CASSVTGANSHGYTF. As DNA, the CDR3 is TGCGCCAGCAGCGTGACAGGGGCCAACAGCCATGGCTACACCTTC. The gene calls are TRBV5-1 and TRBJ1-2, with 8 bases fitting TRBD1. V lost 4 bases, J lost 6 bases, and 11 bases stayed unmatched. The CDR3 loop spans 15 amino acids. CDR1 SGHRS and CDR2 YFSETQ come from the germline V gene.

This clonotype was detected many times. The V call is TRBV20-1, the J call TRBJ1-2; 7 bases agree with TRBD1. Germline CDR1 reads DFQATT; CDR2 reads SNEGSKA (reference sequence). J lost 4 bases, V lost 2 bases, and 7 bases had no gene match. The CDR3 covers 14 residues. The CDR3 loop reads CSARTGQVSYGYTF. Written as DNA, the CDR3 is TGCAGTGCTAGAACAGGACAGGTTAGCTATGGCTACACCTTC.

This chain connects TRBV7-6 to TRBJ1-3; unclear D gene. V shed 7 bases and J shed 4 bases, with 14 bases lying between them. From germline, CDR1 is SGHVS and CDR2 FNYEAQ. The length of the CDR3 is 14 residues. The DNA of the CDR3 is TGTGCCAGCAAACCCGACCATCGGGGAAACACCATATATTTT. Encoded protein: CASKPDHRGNTIYF.

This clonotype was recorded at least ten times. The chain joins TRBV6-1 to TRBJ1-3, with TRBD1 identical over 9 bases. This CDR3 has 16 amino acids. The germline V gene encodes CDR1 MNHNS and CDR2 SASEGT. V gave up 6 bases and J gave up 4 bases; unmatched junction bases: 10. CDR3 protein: CASSPETGGVGNTIYF. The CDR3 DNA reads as TGTGCCAGCAGCCCTGAAACAGGGGGCGTAGGAAACACCATATATTTT.

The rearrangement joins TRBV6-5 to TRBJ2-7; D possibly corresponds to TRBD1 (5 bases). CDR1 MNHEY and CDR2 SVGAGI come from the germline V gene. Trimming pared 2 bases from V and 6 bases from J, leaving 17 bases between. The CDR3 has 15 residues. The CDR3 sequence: CASSYGEKGVGEQYF. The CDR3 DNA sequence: TGTGCCAGCAGTTACGGTGAAAAAGGGGTTGGCGAGCAGTACTTC.

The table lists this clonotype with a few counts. CDR3 sequence reads: CASSQDNGALAIDTQYF. CDR3 sequence (DNA): TGCGCCAGCAGCCAAGATAATGGAGCGCTAGCGATAGATACGCAGTATTTT. The chain has TRBV4-1 and TRBJ2-3; weak D call: TRBD2 (6 bases). Trimming pared 0 bases from V and 5 bases from J, leaving 18 bases between. Per germline, CDR1 MGHRA and CDR2 YSYEKL. There are 17 residues in the CDR3.

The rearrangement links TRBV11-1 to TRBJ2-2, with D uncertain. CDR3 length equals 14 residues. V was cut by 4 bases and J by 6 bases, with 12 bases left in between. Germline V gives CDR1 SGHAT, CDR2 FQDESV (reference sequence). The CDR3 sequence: CASSSSVAAGELFF. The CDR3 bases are TGTGCCAGCAGCTCATCGGTGGCCGCCGGGGAGCTGTTTTTT. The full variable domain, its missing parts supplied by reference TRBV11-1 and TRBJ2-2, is EAEVAQSPRYKITEKSQAVAFWCDPISGHATLYWYRQILGQGPELLVQFQDESVVDDSQLPKDRFSAERLKGVDSTLKIQPAELGDSAMYLCASSSSVAAGELFFGEGSRLTVL.

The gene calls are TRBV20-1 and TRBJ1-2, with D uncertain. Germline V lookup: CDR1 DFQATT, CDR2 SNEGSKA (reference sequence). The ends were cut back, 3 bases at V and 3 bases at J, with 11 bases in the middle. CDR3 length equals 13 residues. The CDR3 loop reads CSASRGAYYGYTF. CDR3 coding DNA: TGCAGTGCTAGTCGGGGTGCCTACTATGGCTACACCTTC.

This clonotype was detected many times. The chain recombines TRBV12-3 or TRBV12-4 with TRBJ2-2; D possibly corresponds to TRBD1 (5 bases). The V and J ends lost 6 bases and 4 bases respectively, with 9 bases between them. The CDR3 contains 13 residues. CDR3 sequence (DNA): TGTGCCAGCAGCCCCACAGGCACCGGGGAGCTGTTTTTT. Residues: CASSPTGTGELFF.

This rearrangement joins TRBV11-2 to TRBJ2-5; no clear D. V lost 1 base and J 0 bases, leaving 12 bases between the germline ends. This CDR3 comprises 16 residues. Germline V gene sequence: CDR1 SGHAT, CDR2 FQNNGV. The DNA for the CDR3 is TGTGCCAGCAGCTTAGTGGGTGGCGGCAACCAAGAGACCCAGTACTTC. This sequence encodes CASSLVGGGNQETQYF. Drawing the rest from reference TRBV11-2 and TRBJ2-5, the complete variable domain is EAGVAQSPRYKIIEKRQSVAFWCNPISGHATLYWYQQILGQGPKLLIQFQNNGVVDDSQLPKDRFSAERLKGVDSTLKIQPAKLEDSAVYLCASSLVGGGNQETQYFGPGTRLLVL.

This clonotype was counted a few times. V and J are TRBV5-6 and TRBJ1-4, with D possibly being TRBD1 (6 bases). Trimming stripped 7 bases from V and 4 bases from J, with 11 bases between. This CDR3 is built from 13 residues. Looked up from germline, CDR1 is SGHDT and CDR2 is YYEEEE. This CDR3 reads CASRGQLNEKLFF. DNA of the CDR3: TGTGCCAGCCGAGGACAGCTTAATGAAAAACTGTTTTTT.

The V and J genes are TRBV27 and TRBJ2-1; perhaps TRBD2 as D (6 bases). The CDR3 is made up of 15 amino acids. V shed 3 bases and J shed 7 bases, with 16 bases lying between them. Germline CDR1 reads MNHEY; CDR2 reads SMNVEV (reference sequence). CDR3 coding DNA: TGTGCCAGCAGTTTTCTAGCGAGCTCGAAAAATGAGCAGTTCTTC. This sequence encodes CASSFLASSKNEQFF.

CDR3 loop: CASSPRTGRTLHF. As DNA, the CDR3 is TGTGCCAGCAGCCCCCGGACAGGGCGGACCCTCCACTTT. The chain is built from TRBV3-1 and TRBJ1-6; 8 nucleotides agree with TRBD1. Germline trimming cut 4 bases from V and 14 bases from J; bases unmatched to any gene: 7. The CDR3 spans 13 residues. Germline CDR1 is LGHDT and CDR2 is YNNKEL (reference sequence). The whole variable domain, remainder taken from reference TRBV3-1 and TRBJ1-6, is DTAVSQTPKYLVTQMGNDKSIKCEQNLGHDTMYWYKQDSKKFLKIMFSYNNKELIINETVPNRFSPKSPDKAHLNLHINSLELGDSAVYFCASSPRTGRTLHFGNGTRLTVT.

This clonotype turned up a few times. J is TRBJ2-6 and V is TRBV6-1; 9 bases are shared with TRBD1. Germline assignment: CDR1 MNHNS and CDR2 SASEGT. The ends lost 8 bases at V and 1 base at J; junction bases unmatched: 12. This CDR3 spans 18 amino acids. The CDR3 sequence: CASDRYGTGFSGANVLTF. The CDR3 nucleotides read TGTGCCAGCGATCGGTACGGGACAGGGTTTTCTGGGGCCAACGTCCTGACTTTC.

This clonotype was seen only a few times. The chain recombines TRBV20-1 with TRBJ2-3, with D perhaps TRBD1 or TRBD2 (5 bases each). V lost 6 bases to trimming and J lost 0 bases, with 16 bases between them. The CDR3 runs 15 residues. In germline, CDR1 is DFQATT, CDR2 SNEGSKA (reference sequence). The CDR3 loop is CSADGTPRSTDTQYF. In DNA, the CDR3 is TGCAGTGCAGATGGGACCCCCCGGAGCACAGATACGCAGTATTTT.

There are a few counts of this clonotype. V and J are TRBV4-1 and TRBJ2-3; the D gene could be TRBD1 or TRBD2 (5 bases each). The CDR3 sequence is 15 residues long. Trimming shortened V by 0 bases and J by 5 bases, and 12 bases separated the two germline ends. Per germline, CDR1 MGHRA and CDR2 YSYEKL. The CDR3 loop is CASSQERGLEDTQYF. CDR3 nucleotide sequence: TGCGCCAGCAGCCAAGAGAGGGGATTGGAAGATACGCAGTATTTT.

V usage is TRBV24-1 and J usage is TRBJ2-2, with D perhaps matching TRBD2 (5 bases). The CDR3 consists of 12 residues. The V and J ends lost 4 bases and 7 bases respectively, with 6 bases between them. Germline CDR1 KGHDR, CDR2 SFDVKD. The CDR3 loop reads CATSDGVGELFF. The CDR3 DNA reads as TGTGCCACCAGTGACGGGGTCGGGGAGCTGTTTTTT.

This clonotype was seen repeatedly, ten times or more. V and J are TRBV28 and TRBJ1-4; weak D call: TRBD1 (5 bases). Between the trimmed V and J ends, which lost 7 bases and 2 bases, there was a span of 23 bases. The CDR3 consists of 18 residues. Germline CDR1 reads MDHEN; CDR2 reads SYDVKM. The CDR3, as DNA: TGTGCCAGCATCCCGAGGAGGGGAAAGGTGATCACTAATGAAAAACTGTTTTTT. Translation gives CASIPRRGKVITNEKLFF.

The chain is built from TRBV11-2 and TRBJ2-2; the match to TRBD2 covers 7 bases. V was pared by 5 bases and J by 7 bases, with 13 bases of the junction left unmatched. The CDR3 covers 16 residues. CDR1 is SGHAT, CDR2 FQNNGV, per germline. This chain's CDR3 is CASSPGRLAVGGELFF. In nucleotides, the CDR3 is TGTGCCAGCAGCCCCGGCCGCCTAGCGGTGGGCGGGGAGCTGTTTTTT.

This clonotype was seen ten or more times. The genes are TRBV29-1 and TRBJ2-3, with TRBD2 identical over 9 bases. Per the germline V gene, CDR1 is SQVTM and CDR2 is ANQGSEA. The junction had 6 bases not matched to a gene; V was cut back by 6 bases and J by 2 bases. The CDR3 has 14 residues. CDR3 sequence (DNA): TGCAGCGTAACAGTAGCGGGGGCCACAGATACGCAGTATTTT. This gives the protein CSVTVAGATDTQYF.

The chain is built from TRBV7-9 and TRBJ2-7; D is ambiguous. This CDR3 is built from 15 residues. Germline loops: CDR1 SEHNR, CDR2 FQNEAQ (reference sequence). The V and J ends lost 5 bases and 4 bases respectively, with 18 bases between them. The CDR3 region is CASSGATGSKYEQYF. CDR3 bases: TGTGCCAGCAGCGGAGCAACCGGGTCAAAATACGAGCAGTACTTC.

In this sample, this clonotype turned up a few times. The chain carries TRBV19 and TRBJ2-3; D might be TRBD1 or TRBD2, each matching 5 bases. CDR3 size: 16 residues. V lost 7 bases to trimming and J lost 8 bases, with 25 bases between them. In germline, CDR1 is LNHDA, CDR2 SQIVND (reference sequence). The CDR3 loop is CASTWADGTPPGTQYF. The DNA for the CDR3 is TGTGCCAGTACCTGGGCGGACGGGACGCCACCGGGTACGCAGTATTTT.

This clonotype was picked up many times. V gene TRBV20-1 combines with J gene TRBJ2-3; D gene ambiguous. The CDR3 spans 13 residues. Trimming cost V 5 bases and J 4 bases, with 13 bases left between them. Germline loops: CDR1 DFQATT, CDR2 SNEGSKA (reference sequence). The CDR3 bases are TGCAGTGCTCTTAACCTTCGGGCAGATACGCAGTATTTT. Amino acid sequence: CSALNLRADTQYF.

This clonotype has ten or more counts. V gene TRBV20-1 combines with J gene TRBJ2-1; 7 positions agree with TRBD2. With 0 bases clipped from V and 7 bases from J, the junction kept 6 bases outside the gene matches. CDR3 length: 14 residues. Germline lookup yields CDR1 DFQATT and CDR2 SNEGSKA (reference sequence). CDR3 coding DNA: TGCAGTGCTAGAGATGATCTAGCGGAGAATGAGCAGTTCTTC. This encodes CSARDDLAENEQFF.